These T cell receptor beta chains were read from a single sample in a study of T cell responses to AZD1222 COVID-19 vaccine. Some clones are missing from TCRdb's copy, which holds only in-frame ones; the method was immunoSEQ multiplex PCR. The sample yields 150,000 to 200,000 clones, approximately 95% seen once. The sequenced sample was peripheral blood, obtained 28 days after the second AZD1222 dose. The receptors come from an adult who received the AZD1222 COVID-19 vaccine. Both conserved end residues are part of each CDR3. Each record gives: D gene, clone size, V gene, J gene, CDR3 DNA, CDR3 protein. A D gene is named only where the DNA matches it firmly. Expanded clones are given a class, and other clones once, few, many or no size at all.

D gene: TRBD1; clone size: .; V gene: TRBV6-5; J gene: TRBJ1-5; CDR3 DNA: TGTGCCAGCAGCGCTGACAGGGACAATCAGCCCCAGCATTTT; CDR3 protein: CASSADRDNQPQHF
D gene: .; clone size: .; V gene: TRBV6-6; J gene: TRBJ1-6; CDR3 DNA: TGTGCCAGCAGCCCACCGGGGGGATCGAATTCACCCCTCCACTTT; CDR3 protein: CASSPPGGSNSPLHF
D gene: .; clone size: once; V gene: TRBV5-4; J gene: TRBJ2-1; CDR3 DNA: TGTGCCAGCAGCTTGAGTGATCGTGAGCAGTTCTTC; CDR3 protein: CASSLSDREQFF
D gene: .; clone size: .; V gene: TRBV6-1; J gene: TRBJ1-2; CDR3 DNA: TGTGCCAGCAGTGGTGACAGACCCTTATATGGCTACACCTTC; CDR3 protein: CASSGDRPLYGYTF
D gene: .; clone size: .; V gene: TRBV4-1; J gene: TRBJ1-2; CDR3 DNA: TGCGCCAGCAGCCAAGAGTTGGGGCCCTATGGCTACACCTTC; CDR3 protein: CASSQELGPYGYTF
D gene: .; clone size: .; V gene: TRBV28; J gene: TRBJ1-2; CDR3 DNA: TGTGCCAGCAGTTTTGGCGCTGGCTACACCTTC; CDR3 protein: CASSFGAGYTF
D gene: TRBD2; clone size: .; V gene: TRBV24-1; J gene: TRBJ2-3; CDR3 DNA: TGTGCCACCAGTGTTAGCGGGGGGGCAGGGGATACGCAGTATTTT; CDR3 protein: CATSVSGGAGDTQYF
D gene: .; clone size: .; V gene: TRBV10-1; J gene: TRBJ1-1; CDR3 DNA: TGCGCCAGCAGGGAAACAGCGGGGCGCACTGAAGCTTTCTTT; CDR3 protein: CASRETAGRTEAFF
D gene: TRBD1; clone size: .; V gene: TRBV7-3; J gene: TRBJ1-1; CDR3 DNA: TGTGCCGGCAGCCCGGGACAGCTAATGAACACTGAAGCTTTCTTT; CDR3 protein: CAGSPGQLMNTEAFF
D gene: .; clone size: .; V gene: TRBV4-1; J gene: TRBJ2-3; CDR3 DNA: TGCGCCAGCAGCCAGGACCTGTCTAGCACAGATACGCAGTATTTT; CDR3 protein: CASSQDLSSTDTQYF
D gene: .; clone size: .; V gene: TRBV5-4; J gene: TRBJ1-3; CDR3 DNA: TGTGCCAGCAGCCAAGCGTCAGTGAGCTCTGGAAACACCATATATTTT; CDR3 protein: CASSQASVSSGNTIYF
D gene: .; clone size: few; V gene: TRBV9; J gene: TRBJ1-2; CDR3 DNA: TGTGCCAGCAGCGGGGACACAGGGTCCTATGGCTACACCTTC; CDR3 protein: CASSGDTGSYGYTF
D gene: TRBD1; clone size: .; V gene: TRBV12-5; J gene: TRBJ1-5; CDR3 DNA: TGTGCTAGTGGTCTCGGGACAGGTGGGAATCAGCCCCAGCATTTT; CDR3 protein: CASGLGTGGNQPQHF
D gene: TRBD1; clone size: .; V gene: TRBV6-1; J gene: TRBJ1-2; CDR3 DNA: TGTGCCAGCAGTGACCCCTGGACAGGGATCTATGGCTACACCTTC; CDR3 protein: CASSDPWTGIYGYTF
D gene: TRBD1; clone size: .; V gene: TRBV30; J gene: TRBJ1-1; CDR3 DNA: TGTGCCTGGACTCAGTCCGGGACAGGGTGGACTGAAGCTTTCTTT; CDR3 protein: CAWTQSGTGWTEAFF
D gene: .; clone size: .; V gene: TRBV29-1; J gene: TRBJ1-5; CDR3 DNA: TGCAGCGTTCGGGTGACAAGAAATCAGCCCCAGCATTTT; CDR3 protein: CSVRVTRNQPQHF
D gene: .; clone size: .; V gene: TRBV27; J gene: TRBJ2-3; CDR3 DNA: TGTGCCAGCAGTTTTCGTGACAATGGGGTCACAGATACGCAGTATTTT; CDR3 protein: CASSFRDNGVTDTQYF
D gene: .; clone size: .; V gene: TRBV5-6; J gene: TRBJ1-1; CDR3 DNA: TGTGCCAGCAGTGTGGTGGGGGCGGAGACGTACACTGAAGCTTTCTTT; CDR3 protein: CASSVVGAETYTEAFF
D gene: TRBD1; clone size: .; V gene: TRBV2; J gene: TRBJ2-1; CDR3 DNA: TGTGCCGGGGAACCGGGACAGGGGTTTATTGAGCAGTTCTTC; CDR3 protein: CAGEPGQGFIEQFF
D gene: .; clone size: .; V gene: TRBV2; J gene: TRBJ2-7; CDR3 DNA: TGTGCCAGTACTACGGGGCAGACAGTCTCCTACGAGCAGTACTTC; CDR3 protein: CASTTGQTVSYEQYF
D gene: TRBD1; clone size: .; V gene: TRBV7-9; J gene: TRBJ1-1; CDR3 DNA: TGTGCCAGCAGCTTAATCGGTACAGGGGAGGGAACTGAAGCTTTCTTT; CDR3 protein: CASSLIGTGEGTEAFF
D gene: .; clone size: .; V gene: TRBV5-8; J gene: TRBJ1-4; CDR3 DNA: TGTGCCAGCAGCCGGGGGGCACACCTAAATGAAAAACTGTTTTTT; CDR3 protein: CASSRGAHLNEKLFF
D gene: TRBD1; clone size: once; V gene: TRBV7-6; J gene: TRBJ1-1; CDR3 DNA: TGTGCCAGCAGCTCTTCGCCAGGGGGCATCGGTACTGAAGCTTTCTTT; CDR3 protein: CASSSSPGGIGTEAFF
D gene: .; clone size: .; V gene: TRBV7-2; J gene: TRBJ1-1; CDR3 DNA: TGTGCCAGCAGGCAGAGCGGGAACACTGAAGCTTTCTTT; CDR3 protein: CASRQSGNTEAFF
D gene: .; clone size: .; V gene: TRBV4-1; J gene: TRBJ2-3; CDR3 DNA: TGCGCCAGCAGCGGACTTGCTAGCACAGATACGCAGTATTTT; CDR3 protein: CASSGLASTDTQYF
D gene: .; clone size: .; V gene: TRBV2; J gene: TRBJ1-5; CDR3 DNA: TGTGCCAGCAGCAGACAGGAGGGTCAGCCCCAGCATTTT; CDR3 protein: CASSRQEGQPQHF
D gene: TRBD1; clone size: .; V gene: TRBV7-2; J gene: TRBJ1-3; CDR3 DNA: TGTGCCAGCAGCCACATAGGCACAGGGGGCTCTGGAAACACCATATATTTT; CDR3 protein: CASSHIGTGGSGNTIYF
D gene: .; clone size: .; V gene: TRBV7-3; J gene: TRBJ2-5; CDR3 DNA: TGTGCCAGCAGCCCGGGGGGCACGGAGACCCAGTACTTC; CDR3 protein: CASSPGGTETQYF
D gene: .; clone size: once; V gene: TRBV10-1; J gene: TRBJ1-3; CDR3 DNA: TGCGCCAGCAGTGATGGAGAATTCTCTGGAAACACCATATATTTT; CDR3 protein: CASSDGEFSGNTIYF
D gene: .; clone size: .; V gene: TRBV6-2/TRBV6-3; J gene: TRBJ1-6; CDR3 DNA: TGTGCCAGCAGCGGTTTCGGAGGGATGACCTATAATTCACCCCTCCACTTT; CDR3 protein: CASSGFGGMTYNSPLHF
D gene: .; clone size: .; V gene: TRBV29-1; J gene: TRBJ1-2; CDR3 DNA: TGCAGCGGGGCAGGGGTTAACTATGGCTACACCTTC; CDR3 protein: CSGAGVNYGYTF
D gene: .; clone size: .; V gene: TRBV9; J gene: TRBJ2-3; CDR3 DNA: TGTGCCAGCAGCGTCATGGGAGAGTTCGTCGATACGCAGTATTTT; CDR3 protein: CASSVMGEFVDTQYF
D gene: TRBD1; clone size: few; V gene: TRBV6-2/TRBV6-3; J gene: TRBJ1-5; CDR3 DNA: TGTGCCAGCAGTAAACAACCGGGACAGACGAGCAATCAGCCCCAGCATTTT; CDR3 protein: CASSKQPGQTSNQPQHF
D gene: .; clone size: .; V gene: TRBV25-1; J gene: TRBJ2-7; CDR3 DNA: TGTGCCAGCAGTGAATGGGGGCCCCTCTACGAGCAGTACTTC; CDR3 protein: CASSEWGPLYEQYF
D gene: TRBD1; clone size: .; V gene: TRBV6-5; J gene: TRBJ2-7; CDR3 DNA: TGTGCCAGCAGTTACCCATCGACAGGGAAAAACGAGCAGTACTTC; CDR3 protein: CASSYPSTGKNEQYF
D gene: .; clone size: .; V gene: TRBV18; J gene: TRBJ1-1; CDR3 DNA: TGTGCCAGCTCACCACTGGAAAGGGCGAACACTGAAGCTTTCTTT; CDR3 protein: CASSPLERANTEAFF
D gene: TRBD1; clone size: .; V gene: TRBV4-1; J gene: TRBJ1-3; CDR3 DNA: TGCGCCAGCAGCCAAGTGCCCTGGGACAGGGGGCTCTTATTCTCTGGAAACACCATATATTTT; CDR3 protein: CASSQVPWDRGLLFSGNTIYF
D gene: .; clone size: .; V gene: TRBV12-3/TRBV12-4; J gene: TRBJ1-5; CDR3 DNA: TGTGCCAGCAGCCCGAATCAAGATCAGCCCCAGCATTTT; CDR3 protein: CASSPNQDQPQHF
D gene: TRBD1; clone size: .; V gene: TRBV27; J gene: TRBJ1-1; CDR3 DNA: TGTGCCAGCAGTAAGGACAGGGCCGGGGCTGAAGCTTTCTTT; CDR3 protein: CASSKDRAGAEAFF
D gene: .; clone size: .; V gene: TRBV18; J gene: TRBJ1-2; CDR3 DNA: TGTGCCAGCTCACCCGGGACAAAAGCTGGCTACACCTTC; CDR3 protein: CASSPGTKAGYTF
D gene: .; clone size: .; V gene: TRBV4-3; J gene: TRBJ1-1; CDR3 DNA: TGCGCCAGCAGCCGACACAGGGACACTGAAGCTTTCTTT; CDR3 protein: CASSRHRDTEAFF
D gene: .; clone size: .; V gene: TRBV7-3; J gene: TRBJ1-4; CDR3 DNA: TGTGCCAGCAGCCCTCCCAGGGCAACTAATGAAAAACTGTTTTTT; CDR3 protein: CASSPPRATNEKLFF
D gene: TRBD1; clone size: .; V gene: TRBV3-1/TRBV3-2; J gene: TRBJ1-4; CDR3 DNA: TGTGCCAGCAGCCAGCCGGGACAGGGGGCGGTTGAAAAACTGTTTTTT; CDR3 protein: CASSQPGQGAVEKLFF
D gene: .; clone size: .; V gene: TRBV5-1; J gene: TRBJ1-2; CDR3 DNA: TGCGCCAGCAGCTTAGTTCTGAGCTATGGCTACACCTTC; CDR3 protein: CASSLVLSYGYTF
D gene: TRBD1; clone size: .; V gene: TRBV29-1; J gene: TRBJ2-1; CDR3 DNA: TGCAGCGTTGAACCGGGACAGGGTGTTGTAAGTGAGCAGTTCTTC; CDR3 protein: CSVEPGQGVVSEQFF
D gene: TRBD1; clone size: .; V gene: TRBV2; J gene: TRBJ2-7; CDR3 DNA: TGTGCCCACCATAAACCCGGGGACAGGGGCTCCTACGAGCAGTACTTC; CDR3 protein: CAHHKPGDRGSYEQYF
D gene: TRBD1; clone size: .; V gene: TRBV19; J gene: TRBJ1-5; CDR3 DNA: TGTGCCAGTAGTATAGGCAGGGGGCATCAGCCCCAGCATTTT; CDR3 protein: CASSIGRGHQPQHF
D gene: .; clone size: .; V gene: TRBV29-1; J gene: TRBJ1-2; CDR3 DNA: TGCAGCGTTGACCAGGACACCTTC; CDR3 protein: CSVDQDTF
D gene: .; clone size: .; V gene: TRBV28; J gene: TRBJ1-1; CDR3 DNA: TGTGCCAGCAGACTAACAGGCTTCACTGAAGCTTTCTTT; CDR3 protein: CASRLTGFTEAFF
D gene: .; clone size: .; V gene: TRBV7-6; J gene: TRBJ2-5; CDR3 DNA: TGTGCCAGCAGCTGGGACCAAGAGACCCAGTACTTC; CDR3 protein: CASSWDQETQYF
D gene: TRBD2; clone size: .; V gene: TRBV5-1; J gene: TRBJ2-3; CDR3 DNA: TGCGCCAGCAGCATTATCCGGGGGGGCCTTGGAGATACGCAGTATTTT; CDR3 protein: CASSIIRGGLGDTQYF
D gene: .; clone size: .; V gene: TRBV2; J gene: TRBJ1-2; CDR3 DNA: TGTGCCAGCAGTATTTTCGACATCGGTAATGGCTACACCTTC; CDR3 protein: CASSIFDIGNGYTF
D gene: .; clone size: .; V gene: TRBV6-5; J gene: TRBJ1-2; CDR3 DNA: TGTGCCAGCAGACCCGGACTTAACTATGGCTACACCTTC; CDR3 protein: CASRPGLNYGYTF